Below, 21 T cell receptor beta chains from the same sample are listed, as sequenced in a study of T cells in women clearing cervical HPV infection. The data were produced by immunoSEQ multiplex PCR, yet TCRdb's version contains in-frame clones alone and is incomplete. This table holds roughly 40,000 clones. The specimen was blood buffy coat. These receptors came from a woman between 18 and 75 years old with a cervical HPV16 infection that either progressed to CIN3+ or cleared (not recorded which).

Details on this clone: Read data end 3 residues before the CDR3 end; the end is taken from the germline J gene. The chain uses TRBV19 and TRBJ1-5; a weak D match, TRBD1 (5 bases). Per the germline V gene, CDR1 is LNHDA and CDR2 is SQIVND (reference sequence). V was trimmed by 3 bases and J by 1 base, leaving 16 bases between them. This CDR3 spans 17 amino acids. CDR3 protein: CASSIRVPGGSNQPQHF. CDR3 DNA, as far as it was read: TGTGCCAGTAGTATCCGGGTCCCCGGGGGGAGCAATCAGCCC.

The CDR3 region is CAISEVTGLTGELFF. The sequenced part of the CDR3 DNA is TGTGCCATCAGTGAGGTGACAGGGTTGACCGGGGAG. This chain joins TRBV10-3 and TRBJ2-2; 7 bases line up with TRBD1. The read terminates 3 residues ahead of where the CDR3 ends, so the germline J gene completes it. Germline trimming cut 2 bases from V and 5 bases from J; bases unmatched to any gene: 5. CDR1 and CDR2 (germline): ENHRY, SYGVKD. The CDR3 runs 15 residues.

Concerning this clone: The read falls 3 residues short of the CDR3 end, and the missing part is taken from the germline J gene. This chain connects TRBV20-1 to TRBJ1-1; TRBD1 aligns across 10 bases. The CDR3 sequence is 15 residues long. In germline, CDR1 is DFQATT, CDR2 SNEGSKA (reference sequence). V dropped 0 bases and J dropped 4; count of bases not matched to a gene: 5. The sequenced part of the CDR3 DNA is TGCAGTGCTAGAGATTTCGGGACAGGGGCCACTGAA. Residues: CSARDFGTGATE. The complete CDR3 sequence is CSARDFGTGATEAFF.

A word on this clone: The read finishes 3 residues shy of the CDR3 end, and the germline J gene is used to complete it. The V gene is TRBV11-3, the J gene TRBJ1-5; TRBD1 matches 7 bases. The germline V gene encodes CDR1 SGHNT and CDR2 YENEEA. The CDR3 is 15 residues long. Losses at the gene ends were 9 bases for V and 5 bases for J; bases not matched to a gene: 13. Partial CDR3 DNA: TGTGCCAGAGGAACACCGACAGGGTGTCATCAGCCC. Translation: CARGTPTGCHQP. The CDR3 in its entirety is CARGTPTGCHQPQHF.

CDR3: CSVTTQTNTEAFF. CDR3 DNA, as far as it was read: TGCAGCGTAACGACACAAACGAACACTGAA. The gene calls are TRBV29-1 and TRBJ1-1; the D is unclear. Coverage ceases 3 residues before the CDR3 finishes, and the germline J gene fills in the end. Per the germline V gene, CDR1 is SQVTM and CDR2 is ANQGSEA. V lost 6 bases and J 1 base, leaving 12 bases between the germline ends. This CDR3 comprises 13 residues. Filled out from reference TRBV29-1 and TRBJ1-1, the complete variable domain reads SAVISQKPSRDICQRGTSLTIQCQVDSQVTMMFWYRQQPGQSLTLIATANQGSEATYESGFVIDKFPISRPNLTFSTLTVSNMSPEDSSIYLCSVTTQTNTEAFFGQGTRLTVV.

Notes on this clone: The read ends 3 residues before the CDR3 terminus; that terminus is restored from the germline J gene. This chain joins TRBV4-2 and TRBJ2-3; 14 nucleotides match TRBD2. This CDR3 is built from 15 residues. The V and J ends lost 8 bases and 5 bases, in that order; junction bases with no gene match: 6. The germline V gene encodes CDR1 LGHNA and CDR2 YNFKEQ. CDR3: CASGGLAGGIDTQYF. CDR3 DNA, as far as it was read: TGTGCCAGCGGTGGACTAGCGGGAGGAATAGATACG.

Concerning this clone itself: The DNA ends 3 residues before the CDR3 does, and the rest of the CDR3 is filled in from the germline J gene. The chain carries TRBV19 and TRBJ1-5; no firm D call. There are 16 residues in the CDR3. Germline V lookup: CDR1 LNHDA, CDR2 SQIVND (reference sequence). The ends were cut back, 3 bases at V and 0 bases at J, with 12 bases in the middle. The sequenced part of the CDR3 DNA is TGTGCCAGTAGTATGGGCAGATATTATAGCAATCAGCCC. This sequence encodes CASSMGRYYSNQP. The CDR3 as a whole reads CASSMGRYYSNQPQHF. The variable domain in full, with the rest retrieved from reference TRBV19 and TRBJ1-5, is DGGITQSPKYLFRKEGQNVTLSCEQNLNHDAMYWYRQDPGQGLRLIYYSQIVNDFQKGDIAEGYSVSREKKESFPLTVTSAQKNPTAFYLCASSMGRYYSNQPQHFGDGTRLSIL.

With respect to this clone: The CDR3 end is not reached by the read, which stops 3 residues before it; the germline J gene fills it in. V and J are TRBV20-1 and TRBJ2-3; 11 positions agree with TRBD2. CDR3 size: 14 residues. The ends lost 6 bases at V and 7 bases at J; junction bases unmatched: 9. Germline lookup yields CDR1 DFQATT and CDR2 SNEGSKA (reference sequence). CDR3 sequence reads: CSANSGRAANTQYF. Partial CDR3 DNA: TGCAGTGCCAATAGCGGGAGGGCTGCGAATACG.

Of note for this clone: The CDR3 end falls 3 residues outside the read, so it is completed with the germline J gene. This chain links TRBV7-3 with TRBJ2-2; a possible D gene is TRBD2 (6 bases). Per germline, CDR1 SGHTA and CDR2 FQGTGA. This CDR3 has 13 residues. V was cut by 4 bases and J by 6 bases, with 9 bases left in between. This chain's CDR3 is CASSSGGAGELFF. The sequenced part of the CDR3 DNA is TGTGCCAGCAGCTCCGGCGGGGCCGGGGAG.

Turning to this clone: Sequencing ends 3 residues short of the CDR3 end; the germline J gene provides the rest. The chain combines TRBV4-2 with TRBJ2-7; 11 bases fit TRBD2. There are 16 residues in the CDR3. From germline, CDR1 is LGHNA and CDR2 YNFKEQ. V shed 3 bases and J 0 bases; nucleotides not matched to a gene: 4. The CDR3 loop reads CASSHLAGGSSYEQYF. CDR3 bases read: TGTGCCAGCAGCCACTTAGCGGGAGGGAGCTCCTACGAG.

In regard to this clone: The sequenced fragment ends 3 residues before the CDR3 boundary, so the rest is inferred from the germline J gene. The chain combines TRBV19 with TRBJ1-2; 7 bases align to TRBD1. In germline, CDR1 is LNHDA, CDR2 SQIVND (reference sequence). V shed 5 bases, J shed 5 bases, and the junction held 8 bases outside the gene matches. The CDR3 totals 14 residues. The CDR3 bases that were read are TGTGCCAGTAGTCTCGCTGGGACAGCTTATGGC. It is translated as CASSLAGTAYG. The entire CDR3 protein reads CASSLAGTAYGYTF.

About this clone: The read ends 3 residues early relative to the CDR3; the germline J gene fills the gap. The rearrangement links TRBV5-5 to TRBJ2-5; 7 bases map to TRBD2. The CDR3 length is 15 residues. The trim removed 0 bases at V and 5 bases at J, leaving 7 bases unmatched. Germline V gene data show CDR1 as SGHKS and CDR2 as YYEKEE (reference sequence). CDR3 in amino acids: CASSLVGGGWETQYF. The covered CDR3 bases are TGTGCCAGCAGCTTGGTGGGGGGGGGTTGGGAGACC.

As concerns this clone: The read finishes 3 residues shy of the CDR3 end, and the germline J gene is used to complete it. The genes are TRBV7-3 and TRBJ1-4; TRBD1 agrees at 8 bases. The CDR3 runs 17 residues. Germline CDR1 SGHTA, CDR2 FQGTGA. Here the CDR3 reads CASSSGQALAGANVLFF. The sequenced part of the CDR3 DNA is TGTGCCAGCAGCTCGGGACAGGCGTTGGCTGGGGCCAACGTA.

This chain's CDR3 is CASNIGGTEAFF. The part of the CDR3 DNA that was read is TGTGCCAGCAATATAGGGGGTACTGAA. The chain employs TRBV7-9 and TRBJ1-1; TRBD1 is a possible D gene (6 bases). Read sequence stops 3 residues before the CDR3 end, and the germline J gene provides the missing end. Looked up from germline, CDR1 is SEHNR and CDR2 is FQNEAQ (reference sequence). The CDR3 has 12 residues. Trimming cost V 7 bases and J 5 bases, with 11 bases left between them.

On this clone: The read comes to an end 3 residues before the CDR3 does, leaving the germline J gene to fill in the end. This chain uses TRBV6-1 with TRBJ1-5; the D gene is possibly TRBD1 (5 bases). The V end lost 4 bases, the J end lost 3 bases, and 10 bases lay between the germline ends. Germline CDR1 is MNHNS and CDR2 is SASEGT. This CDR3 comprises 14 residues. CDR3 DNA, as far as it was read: TGTGCCAGCAGTGGGGGCAGCCTCAATCAGCCC. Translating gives CASSGGSLNQP. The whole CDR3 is CASSGGSLNQPQHF.

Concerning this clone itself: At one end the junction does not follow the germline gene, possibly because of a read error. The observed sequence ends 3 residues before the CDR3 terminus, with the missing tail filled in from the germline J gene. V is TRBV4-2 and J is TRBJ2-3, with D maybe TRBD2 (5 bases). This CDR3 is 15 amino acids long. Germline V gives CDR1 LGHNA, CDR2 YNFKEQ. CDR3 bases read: TGCGCCAGCAGCCAGAGAGGGTCCAACACAGATACG. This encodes CASSQRGSNTDT. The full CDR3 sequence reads CASSQRGSNTDTQYF.

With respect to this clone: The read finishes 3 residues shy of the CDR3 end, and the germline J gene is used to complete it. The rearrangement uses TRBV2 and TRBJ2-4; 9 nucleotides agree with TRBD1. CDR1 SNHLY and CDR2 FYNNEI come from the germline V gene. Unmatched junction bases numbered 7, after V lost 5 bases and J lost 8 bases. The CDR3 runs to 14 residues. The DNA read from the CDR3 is TGTGCCAGCAGTCTGGACAGGGGAGTAGACATT. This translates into CASSLDRGVDI. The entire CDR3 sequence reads CASSLDRGVDIQYF.

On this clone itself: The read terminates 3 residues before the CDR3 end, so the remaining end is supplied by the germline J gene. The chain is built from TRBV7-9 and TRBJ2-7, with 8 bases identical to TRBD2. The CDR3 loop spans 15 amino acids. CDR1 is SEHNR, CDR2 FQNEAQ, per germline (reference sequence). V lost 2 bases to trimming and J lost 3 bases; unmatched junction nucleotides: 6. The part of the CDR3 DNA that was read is TGTGCCAGCAGCTTATCCACTAGCGGCCTCTACGAG. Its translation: CASSLSTSGLYE. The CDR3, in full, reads CASSLSTSGLYEQYF.

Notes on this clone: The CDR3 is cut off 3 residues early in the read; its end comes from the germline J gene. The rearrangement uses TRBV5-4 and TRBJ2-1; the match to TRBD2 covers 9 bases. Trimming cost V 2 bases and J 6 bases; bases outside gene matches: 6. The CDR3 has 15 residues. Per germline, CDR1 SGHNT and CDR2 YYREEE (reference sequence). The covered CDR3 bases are TGTGCCAGCAGCTTACCAGCGGGGGGCTCCAATGAG. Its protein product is CASSLPAGGSNE. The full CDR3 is CASSLPAGGSNEQFF.

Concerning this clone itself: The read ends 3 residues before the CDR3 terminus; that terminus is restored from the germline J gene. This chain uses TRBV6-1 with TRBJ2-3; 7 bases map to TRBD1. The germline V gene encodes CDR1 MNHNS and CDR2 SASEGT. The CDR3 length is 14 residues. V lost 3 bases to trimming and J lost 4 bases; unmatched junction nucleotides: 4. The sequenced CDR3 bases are TGTGCCAGCAGTGAGACAGGGTCCCCAGATACG. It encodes CASSETGSPDT. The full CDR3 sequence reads CASSETGSPDTQYF.

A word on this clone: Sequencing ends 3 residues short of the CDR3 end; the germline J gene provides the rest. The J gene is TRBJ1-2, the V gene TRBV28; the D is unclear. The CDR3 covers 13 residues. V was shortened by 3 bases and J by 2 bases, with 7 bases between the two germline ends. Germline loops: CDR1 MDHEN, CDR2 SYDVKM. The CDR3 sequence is CASSFGYNYGYTF. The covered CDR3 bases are TGTGCCAGCAGTTTCGGTTACAACTATGGC.